A selection of T cell receptor beta chains follows, all from one sample in a study of Ad26.COV2.S vaccination and SARS-CoV-2 variants. Here immunoSEQ multiplex PCR was the method, and the copy in TCRdb shows in-frame clones only, minus some. The table includes roughly 180,000 clones, 87% detected once. Sequencing used peripheral blood, obtained after recovery from COVID-19. Every receptor here comes from a human donor who had recovered from COVID-19. The CDR3 runs from the conserved cysteine through the conserved F or W.

TRBV5-6	TRBJ2-3	CASRPLEGAITDTQYF
TRBV4-1	TRBJ2-3	CASSQESATQYF
TRBV19	TRBJ2-5	CASKRGRQETQYF
TRBV3-1/TRBV3-2	TRBJ2-5	CASSQDLAEYF
TRBV28	TRBJ1-6	CASRYGSSYNSPLHF
TRBV5-6	TRBJ1-3	CASSLGSLGRNTIYF
TRBV5-1	TRBJ1-2	CASSLVRGQNYGYTF
TRBV5-6	TRBJ2-1	CASSSGTRGEQFF
TRBV15	TRBJ2-1	CATSRESRGEQFF
TRBV7-8	TRBJ1-5	CASSLVGEGTQHF
TRBV21-1	TRBJ2-5	CASPHEGRENGETQYF
TRBV27	TRBJ2-2	CASSLVGATNTGELFF
TRBV5-1	TRBJ2-7	CASPGSLGAVYEQYF
TRBV3-1/TRBV3-2	TRBJ2-3	CASSQTGSRTDTQYF
TRBV13	TRBJ2-7	CASSLGGQGQKPGYEQYF
TRBV14	TRBJ2-5	CASSQHSGTGRETQYF